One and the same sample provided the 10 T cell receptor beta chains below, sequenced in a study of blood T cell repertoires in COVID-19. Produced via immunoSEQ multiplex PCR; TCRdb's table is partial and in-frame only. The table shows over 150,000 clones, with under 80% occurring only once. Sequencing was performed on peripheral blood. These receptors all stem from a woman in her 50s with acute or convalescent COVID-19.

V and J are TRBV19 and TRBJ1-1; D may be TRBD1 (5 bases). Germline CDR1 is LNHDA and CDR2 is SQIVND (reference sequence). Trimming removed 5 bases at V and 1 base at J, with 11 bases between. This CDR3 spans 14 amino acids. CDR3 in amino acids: CASSADSRNTEAFF. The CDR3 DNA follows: TGTGCCAGTAGTGCCGACAGCCGGAACACTGAAGCTTTCTTT.

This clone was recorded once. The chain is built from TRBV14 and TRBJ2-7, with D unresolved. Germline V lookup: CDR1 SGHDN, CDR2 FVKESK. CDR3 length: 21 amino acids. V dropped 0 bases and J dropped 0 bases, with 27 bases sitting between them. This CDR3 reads CASSQDFRSYPTAYSSYEQYF. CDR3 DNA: TGTGCCAGCAGCCAAGATTTTCGGTCGTATCCCACGGCCTACAGCTCCTACGAGCAGTACTTC.

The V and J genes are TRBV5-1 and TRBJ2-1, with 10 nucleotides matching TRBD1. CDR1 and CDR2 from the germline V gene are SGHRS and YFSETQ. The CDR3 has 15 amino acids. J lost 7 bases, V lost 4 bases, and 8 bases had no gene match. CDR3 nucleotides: TGCGCCAGCAGCCCGCGACAGGGGGCGGGGAATGAGCAGTTCTTC. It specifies CASSPRQGAGNEQFF.

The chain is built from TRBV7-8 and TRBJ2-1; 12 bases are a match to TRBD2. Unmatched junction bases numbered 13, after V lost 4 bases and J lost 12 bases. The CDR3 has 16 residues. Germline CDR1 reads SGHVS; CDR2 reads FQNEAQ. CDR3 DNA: TGTGCCAGCAGCTGGCCGGGACTAGCGGGCAGCTCTCGGCAGTTCTTC. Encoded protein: CASSWPGLAGSSRQFF. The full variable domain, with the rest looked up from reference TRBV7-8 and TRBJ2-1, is GAGVSQSPRYKVAKRGQDVALRCDPISGHVSLFWYQQALGQGPEFLTYFQNEAQLDKSGLPSDRFFAERPEGSVSTLKIQRTQQEDSAVYLCASSWPGLAGSSRQFFGPGTRLTVL.

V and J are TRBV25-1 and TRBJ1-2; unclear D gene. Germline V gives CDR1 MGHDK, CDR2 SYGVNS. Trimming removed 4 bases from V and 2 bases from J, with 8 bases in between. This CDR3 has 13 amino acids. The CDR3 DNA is TGTGCCAGCAGTGTACTCGAAAACTATGGCTACACCTTC. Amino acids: CASSVLENYGYTF.

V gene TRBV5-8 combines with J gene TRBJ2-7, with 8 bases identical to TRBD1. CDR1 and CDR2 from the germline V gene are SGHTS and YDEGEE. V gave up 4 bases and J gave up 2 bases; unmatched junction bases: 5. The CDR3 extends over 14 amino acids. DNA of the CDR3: TGTGCCAGCAGCAAACAGGGGGAGACCTACGAGCAGTACTTC. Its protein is CASSKQGETYEQYF.

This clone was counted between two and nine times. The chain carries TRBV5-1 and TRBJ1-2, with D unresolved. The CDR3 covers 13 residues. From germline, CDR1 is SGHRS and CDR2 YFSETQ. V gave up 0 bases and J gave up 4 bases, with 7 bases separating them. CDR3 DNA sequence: TGCGCCAGCAGCTTGGGAGAAATCTATGGCTACACCTTC. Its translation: CASSLGEIYGYTF. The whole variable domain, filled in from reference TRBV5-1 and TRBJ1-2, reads KAGVTQTPRYLIKTRGQQVTLSCSPISGHRSVSWYQQTPGQGLQFLFEYFSETQRNKGNFPGRFSGRQFSNSRSEMNVSTLELGDSALYLCASSLGEIYGYTFGSGTRLTVV.

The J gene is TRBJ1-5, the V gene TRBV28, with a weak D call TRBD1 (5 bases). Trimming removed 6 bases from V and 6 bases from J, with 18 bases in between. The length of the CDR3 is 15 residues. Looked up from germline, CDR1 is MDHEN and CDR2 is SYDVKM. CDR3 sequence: CASSPTRGGGQPQHF. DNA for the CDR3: TGTGCCAGCAGCCCGACAAGAGGCGGGGGTCAGCCCCAGCATTTT.

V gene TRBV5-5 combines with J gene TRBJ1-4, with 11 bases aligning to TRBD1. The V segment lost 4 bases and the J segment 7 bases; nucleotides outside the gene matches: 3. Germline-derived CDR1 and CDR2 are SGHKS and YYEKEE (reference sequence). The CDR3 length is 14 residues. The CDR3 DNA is TGTGCCAGCAGCCGGGACAGGGGGACTGAAAAACTGTTTTTT. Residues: CASSRDRGTEKLFF.

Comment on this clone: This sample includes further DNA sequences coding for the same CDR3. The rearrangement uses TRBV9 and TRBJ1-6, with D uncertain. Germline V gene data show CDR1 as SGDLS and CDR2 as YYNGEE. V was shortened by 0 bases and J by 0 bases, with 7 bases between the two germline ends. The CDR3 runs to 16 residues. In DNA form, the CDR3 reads TGTGCCAGCAGCGTAGGTCCCGGCTCCTATAATTCACCCCTCCACTTT. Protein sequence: CASSVGPGSYNSPLHF.